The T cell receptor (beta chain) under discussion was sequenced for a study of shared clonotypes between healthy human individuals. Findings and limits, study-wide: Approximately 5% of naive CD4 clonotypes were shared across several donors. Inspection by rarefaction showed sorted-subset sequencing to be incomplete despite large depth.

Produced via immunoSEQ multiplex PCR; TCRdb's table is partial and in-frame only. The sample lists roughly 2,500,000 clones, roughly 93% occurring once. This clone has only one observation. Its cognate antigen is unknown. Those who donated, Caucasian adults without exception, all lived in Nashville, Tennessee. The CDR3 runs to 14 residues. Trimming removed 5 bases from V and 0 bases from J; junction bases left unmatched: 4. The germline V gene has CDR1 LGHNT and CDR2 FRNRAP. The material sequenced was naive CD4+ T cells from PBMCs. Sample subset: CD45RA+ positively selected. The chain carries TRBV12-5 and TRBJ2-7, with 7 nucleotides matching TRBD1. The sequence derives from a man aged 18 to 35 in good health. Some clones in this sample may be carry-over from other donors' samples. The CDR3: CASGNRDSSYEQYF. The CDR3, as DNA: TGTGCTAGTGGTAACCGGGACAGCTCCTACGAGCAGTACTTC.